This T cell receptor beta chain was sequenced for a study of T cell repertoires in cytomegalovirus infection. TCRdb re-derived calls from the reads in MiXCR, one entry per CDR3 protein. The sample contains 680,000 or so distinct CDR3 sequences, 35% to 45% of which appear only once. CDR3 length equals 18 residues. Germline trimming cut 2 bases from V and 0 bases from J; bases unmatched to any gene: 10. The germline V gene has CDR1 MNHNS and CDR2 SASEGT. This clonotype was obtained from a human donor in good health (CMV status not recorded). Some clones in this sample may be carry-over from other donors' samples. The chain combines TRBV6-1 with TRBJ1-3, with 7 bases that match TRBD1. Specimen: PBMCs. The chain's CDR3 is CASSEFRLAGGSGNTIYF. The CDR3 nucleotides read TGTGCCAGCAGTGAATTCCGCCTTGCAGGGGGCTCTGGAAACACCATATATTTT.